Sequencing of this TCR beta chain was carried out in a study of beta chain features in type 1 diabetes. Sequenced material consisted of expressed TCRB transcripts (all of the isolated RNA was reverse transcribed). The data were produced by immunoSEQ multiplex PCR, yet TCRdb's version contains in-frame clones alone and is incomplete. Altogether 200,000 to 250,000 clones are present, 13% to 15% being singletons, with the ten largest covering around 0.026%. Germline assignment: CDR1 SGHAT and CDR2 FQNNGV. The CDR3 runs to 13 residues. The V and J ends lost 6 bases and 5 bases respectively, with 13 bases between them. The table lists this clone with a few counts.

The TCR comes from a woman aged 40 to 50 in good health. The specimen was naive CD4+ T cells from blood. The V and J genes are TRBV11-2 and TRBJ1-2, with D possibly TRBD1 on 5 matching bases. This CDR3 is CASRSGSQYGYTF. CDR3 nucleotide sequence: TGTGCCAGCAGGTCAGGGTCCCAATATGGCTACACCTTC.